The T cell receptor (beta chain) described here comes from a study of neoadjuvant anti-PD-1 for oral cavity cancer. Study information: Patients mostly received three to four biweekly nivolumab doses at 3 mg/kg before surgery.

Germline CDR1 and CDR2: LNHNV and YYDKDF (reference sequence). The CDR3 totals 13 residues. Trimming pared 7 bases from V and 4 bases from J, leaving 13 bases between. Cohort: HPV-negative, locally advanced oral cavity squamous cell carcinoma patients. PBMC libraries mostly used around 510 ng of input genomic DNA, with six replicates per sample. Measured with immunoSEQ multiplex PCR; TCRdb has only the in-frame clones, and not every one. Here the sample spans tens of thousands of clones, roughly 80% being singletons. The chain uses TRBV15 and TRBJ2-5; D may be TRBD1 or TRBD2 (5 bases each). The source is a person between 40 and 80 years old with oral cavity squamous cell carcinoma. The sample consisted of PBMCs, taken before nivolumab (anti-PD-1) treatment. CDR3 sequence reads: CATTRDLGETQYF. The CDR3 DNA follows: TGTGCCACCACCCGGGACCTTGGAGAGACCCAGTACTTC.